Presented here are 7 T cell receptor beta chains from one specimen sequenced in a study of beta chain features in type 1 diabetes. Which antigens these TCRs recognize remains unknown. Study-wide findings and caveats: All four CD4+ subsets from Type 1 diabetes patients carried moderately but significantly shorter TCRB CDR3s.

TCRB transcripts that were expressed got sequenced, as all of the isolated RNA had been reverse transcribed. Sequencing used immunoSEQ multiplex PCR; TCRdb keeps in-frame clones, though not all of them. The table has about 740,000 clones, roughly 12% seen once. Sequenced: naive CD4+ T cells from blood. The source of these receptors is a young man with type 1 diabetes.

This clone was counted only a few times. V gene TRBV30 combines with J gene TRBJ2-1; D is ambiguous. From germline, CDR1 is GTSNPN and CDR2 SVGIG (reference sequence). V was pared by 4 bases and J by 9 bases, with 10 bases between. The CDR3 is 11 residues long. The DNA for the CDR3 is TGTGCCTGGACTCCCTTACGTGAGCAGTTCTTC. Translating it yields CAWTPLREQFF.

This chain uses TRBV2 with TRBJ2-3; TRBD2 matches 11 bases. Germline CDR1 and CDR2: SNHLY and FYNNEI. The CDR3 is 15 residues long. With V trimmed by 4 bases and J by 2 bases, 2 bases remained unmatched. CDR3 sequence reads: CASSGTSGYTDTQYF. The DNA for the CDR3 is TGTGCCAGCAGTGGGACTAGCGGGTACACAGATACGCAGTATTTT.

The chain uses TRBV7-2 and TRBJ2-7, with unresolved D. Germline assignment: CDR1 SGHTA and CDR2 FQGNSA. Between the trimmed V and J ends, which lost 3 bases and 0 bases, there was a span of 12 bases. This CDR3 comprises 15 residues. CDR3 protein: CASSLMSQNSYEQYF. The CDR3 bases are TGTGCCAGCAGCTTGATGTCACAGAACTCCTACGAGCAGTACTTC.

The rearrangement links TRBV18 to TRBJ2-2, with 8 bases that match TRBD1. The V gene's germline CDR1 is KGHSH and CDR2 LQKENI. This CDR3 is built from 15 residues. V shed 0 bases and J 7 bases; nucleotides not matched to a gene: 4. CDR3 DNA sequence: TGTGCCAGCTCACCACCGACAGGGGACGGCGGGGAGCTGTTTTTT. Protein: CASSPPTGDGGELFF. The whole variable domain, remainder taken from reference TRBV18 and TRBJ2-2, is NAGVMQNPRHLVRRRGQEARLRCSPMKGHSHVYWYRQLPEEGLKFMVYLQKENIIDESGMPKERFSAEFPKEGPSILRIQQVVRGDSAAYFCASSPPTGDGGELFFGEGSRLTVL.

This chain uses TRBV30 with TRBJ2-6; D is unresolved. Per the germline V gene, CDR1 is GTSNPN and CDR2 is SVGIG (reference sequence). Trimming removed 3 bases at V and 1 base at J, with 7 bases between. This CDR3 region has 14 residues. The CDR3 sequence is CAWRPMSGANVLTF. The DNA for the CDR3 is TGTGCCTGGAGGCCCATGTCTGGGGCCAACGTCCTGACTTTC.

This clone was detected a few times. This chain joins TRBV18 and TRBJ1-6; 10 bases are shared with TRBD1. The J segment lost 7 bases and the V segment lost 3 bases, leaving 3 bases of the junction unmatched. Per germline, CDR1 KGHSH and CDR2 LQKENI. The CDR3 runs to 15 residues. In DNA, the CDR3 is TGTGCCAGCTCACCCGGGACAGGGGACAATTCACCCCTCCACTTT. It specifies CASSPGTGDNSPLHF.

This clone has only a few counts. The CDR3, as DNA: TGTGCCAGCAGTTGGACAGGGGAAAATTCACCCCTCCACTTT. Encoded protein: CASSWTGENSPLHF. The chain uses TRBV6-1 and TRBJ1-6, with 9 bases identical to TRBD1. V trimming: 5 bases; J trimming: 7 bases; junction bases outside the gene matches: 3. The germline gives CDR1 MNHNS, CDR2 SASEGT. CDR3 length equals 14 residues.